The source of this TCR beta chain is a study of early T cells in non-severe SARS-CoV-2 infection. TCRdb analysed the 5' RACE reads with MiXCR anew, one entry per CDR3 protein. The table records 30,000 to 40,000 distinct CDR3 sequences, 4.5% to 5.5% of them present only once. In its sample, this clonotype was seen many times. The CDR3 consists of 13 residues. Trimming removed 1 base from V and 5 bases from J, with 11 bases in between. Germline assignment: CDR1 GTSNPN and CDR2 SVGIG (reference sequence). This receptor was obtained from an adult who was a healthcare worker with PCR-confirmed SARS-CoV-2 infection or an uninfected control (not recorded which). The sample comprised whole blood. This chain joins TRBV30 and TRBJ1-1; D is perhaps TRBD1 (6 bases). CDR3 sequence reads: CAWSGRGGTEAFF. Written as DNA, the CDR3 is TGTGCCTGGAGTGGCAGGGGTGGGACTGAAGCTTTCTTT.